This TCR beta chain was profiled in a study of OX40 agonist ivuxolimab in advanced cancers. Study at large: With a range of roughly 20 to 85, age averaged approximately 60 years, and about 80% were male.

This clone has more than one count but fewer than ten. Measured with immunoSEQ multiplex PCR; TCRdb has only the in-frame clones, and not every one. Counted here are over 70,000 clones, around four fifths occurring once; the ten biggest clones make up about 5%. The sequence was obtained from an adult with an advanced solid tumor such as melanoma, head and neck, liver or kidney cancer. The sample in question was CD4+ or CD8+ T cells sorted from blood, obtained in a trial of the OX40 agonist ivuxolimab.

CDR3 residues: CASSVASMNTEAFF. As DNA, the CDR3 is TGTGCCAGCAGCGTAGCGAGTATGAACACTGAAGCTTTCTTT. This rearrangement joins TRBV9 to TRBJ1-1; D not certain. Trimming took 0 bases from V and 0 from J, leaving 6 bases between them. The CDR3 has 14 residues. The germline V gene encodes CDR1 SGDLS and CDR2 YYNGEE.